This entry describes one T cell receptor beta chain. Its antigen is not identified. A universal primer site arose from template switching, and cDNA bore unique molecular identifiers. One entry per CDR3 protein results from TCRdb running MiXCR on the 5' RACE reads. This table holds roughly 1,500,000 distinct CDR3 sequences, around a third found once. These data are taken from a study of identical twins. Findings and caveats of the study: Modelling underestimated the level of out-of-frame TCR alpha sharing observed in monozygotic twins.

The CDR3 is made up of 14 amino acids. Trimming removed 5 bases from V and 8 bases from J, with 17 bases in between. The germline CDR1 and CDR2 sequences are SEHNR and FQNEAQ (reference sequence). Sequenced sample: cord blood. The sequence came from a newborn girl in good health. The chain links TRBV7-9 to TRBJ2-3; maybe TRBD2 (6 bases). The CDR3 DNA is TGTGCCAGCAGCCCATCGGCGGACGGGGGTACGCAGTATTTT. Its translation is CASSPSADGGTQYF.